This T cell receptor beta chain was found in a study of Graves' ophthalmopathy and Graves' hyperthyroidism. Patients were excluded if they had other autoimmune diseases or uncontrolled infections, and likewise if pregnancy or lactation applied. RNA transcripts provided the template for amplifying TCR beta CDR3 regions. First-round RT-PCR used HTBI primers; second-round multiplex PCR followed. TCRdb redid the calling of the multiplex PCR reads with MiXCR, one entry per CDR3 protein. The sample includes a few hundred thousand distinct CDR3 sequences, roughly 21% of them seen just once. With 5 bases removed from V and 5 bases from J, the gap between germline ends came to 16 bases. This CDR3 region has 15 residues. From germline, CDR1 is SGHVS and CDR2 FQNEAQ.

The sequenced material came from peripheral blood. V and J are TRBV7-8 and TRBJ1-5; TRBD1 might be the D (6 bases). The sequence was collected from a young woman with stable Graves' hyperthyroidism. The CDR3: CASSAWGGRDQPQHF. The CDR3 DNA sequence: TGTGCCAGCAGCGCGTGGGGGGGGCGCGATCAGCCCCAGCATTTT.